This T cell receptor beta chain came from a study of CD8 T cells in ankylosing spondylitis (TCRdb year 2017). For context, the study as a whole: The study profiled T cell receptor beta repertoires in healthy donors and ankylosing spondylitis patients to find disease-linked TCR variants. Peripheral blood was sampled, and synovial fluid was additionally collected from ankylosing spondylitis patients. The full study cohort was made up of 25 ankylosing spondylitis patients and roughly 100 healthy donors. General findings and caveats noted by the study authors: A CD8+ phenotype was shown by the disease-linked clones, which were found at relatively low frequencies in peripheral blood. A TCR beta motif of 8 or 9 highly homologous amino acid variants appeared characteristic of blood from ankylosing spondylitis patients. Some motif variants had previously been reported in the synovial fluid and blood of reactive arthritis patients, which suggests shared mechanisms of disease initiation. The disease-linked clones were reported as significantly enriched in matched synovial fluid samples from ankylosing spondylitis patients.

This clonotype was found many times. No cognate antigen has been identified for it. No much larger clonotype is one base removed from it; base qualities were not supplied. CDR1 is given as SNHLY and CDR2 as FYNNEI, both from the germline V gene. Taken from cysteine to phenylalanine, the CDR3 has 16 residues. The retained sequence is limited to the CDR3, 48 bases, with the frame set at the first base. Trimming takes 2 bases from V and 6 bases from J, and the germline ends sit 17 bases apart. Instrument used: Illumina HiSeq 2500. Quantitative 5'-RACE with molecular barcodes was used to prepare TCR beta libraries. Concerning the study's data processing: A new computational method based on a probabilistic model of VDJ rearrangement was used to identify disease-linked TCR variants. TCRdb itself trimmed the public reads at Q25 with fastp, ran MiXCR and retained productive beta chains. Rows matching on CDR3 protein sequence are summarized as one entry with the most common DNA and genes. The V and J calls and clone size are TCRdb's, not the authors'. The sample contains about 240,000 distinct CDR3 sequences, around 9.1% of them found a single time. The top ten hold almost 7% of the sample.

The V and J segments used are TRBV2 and TRBJ2-1; D gene: possibly TRBD2, on 6 matching bases. This sequence originates from a male donor with ankylosing spondylitis or in good health (not recorded which). Input material: blood, either unsorted or a sorted T cell fraction (not recorded which). For the CDR3, the sequence is CASSERFLGRGNEQFF. The DNA reads TGTGCCAGCAGTGAAAGGTTCCTGGGGCGGGGCAATGAGCAGTTCTTC.